This is a list of T cell receptor beta chains from one sample in a study of blood T cell repertoires in COVID-19. Sequenced by immunoSEQ multiplex PCR; TCRdb stores in-frame clones only, minus some. The sample has some 250,000 clones, around 89% seen once. The sample was peripheral blood. These receptors were obtained from a woman between 35 and 50 years old who had recovered from COVID-19. Both conserved end residues are trimmed from each CDR3.

TRBJ2-1 | TRBV11-2 | ASSLDPAGPPSYNEQF
TRBJ1-2 | TRBV19 | ASWESHYGYT
TRBJ2-1 | TRBV5-1 | ASSFGLGSSYNEQF
TRBJ1-4 | TRBV10-3 | AISDGGANEKLF
TRBJ2-2 | TRBV4-3 | ASRAGSGGELF
TRBJ1-1 | TRBV9 | ASSVGPKTGGTEAF
TRBJ2-3 | TRBV2 | ATPPGHPSTDTQY
TRBJ2-1 | TRBV7-2 | ASSFTWGDEQF
TRBJ2-7 | TRBV20-1 | SAWRRGEQY
TRBJ2-3 | TRBV4-1 | ASSQDLLGGWGTDTQY
TRBJ1-2 | TRBV30 | AWSQGGVGGYT
TRBJ2-3 | TRBV19 | ASSQGDSLPDTQY
TRBJ2-2 | TRBV13 | ASSPKGLPPAGELF
TRBJ2-5 | TRBV27 | ASSSLGTGRAETQY
TRBJ1-5 | TRBV5-8 | ASSEGVVGNQPQH
TRBJ2-7 | TRBV30 | AWSPLFAEQY
TRBJ2-1 | TRBV5-5 | ASSPRYNEQF
TRBJ1-2 | TRBV5-6 | ASSWAGFNYGYT
TRBJ1-4 | TRBV11-2 | ASSLDSAGTGGEKLF
TRBJ1-5 | TRBV24-1 | ATSDPGQGGSNQPQH
TRBJ1-6 | TRBV15 | ATSRGRGRGNSPLH
TRBJ2-1 | TRBV11-3 | ASSPGTSAYNEQF
TRBJ1-5 | TRBV6-5 | ASTAGTESNQPQH
TRBJ2-5 | TRBV6-2/TRBV6-3 | ASSYVARETQY
TRBJ2-3 | TRBV2 | ASSEEAGGSTDTQY
TRBJ2-1 | TRBV7-9 | ASSFFSGEYNEQF
TRBJ2-1 | TRBV11-2 | ASSQGLGSYNEQF
TRBJ2-1 | TRBV11-2 | ASSLAGGPFDEQF
TRBJ2-1 | TRBV3-1/TRBV3-2 | ASSQGTTFPQF
TRBJ2-2 | TRBV6-5 | ASTRGGNTGELF
TRBJ2-7 | TRBV18 | ASSPRPGTGGSYEQY
TRBJ2-1 | TRBV7-2 | ASSPPDNEQF
TRBJ2-7 | TRBV4-2 | ASSQGRGPYEQY
TRBJ2-1 | TRBV9 | ASSPPGRIVDNEQF
TRBJ2-4 | TRBV7-2 | ASSFFPRGAKNIQY
TRBJ1-2 | TRBV7-2 | ASSPDRLYGYT
TRBJ2-7 | TRBV19 | ASSIGGVRGYEQY
TRBJ2-2 | TRBV7-8 | ASSLLGQGNTGELF
TRBJ1-1 | TRBV6-2/TRBV6-3 | ASRYRGTEAF
TRBJ1-5 | TRBV12-2 | ASRLGVAGGGYQPQH
TRBJ1-2 | TRBV18 | ASSPRGLDYGYT
TRBJ2-1 | TRBV7-2 | ASSLGGGRGFYEQF
TRBJ1-1 | TRBV10-1 | ASSGTSQNTEAF
TRBJ1-5 | TRBV12-5 | ASGLGGGGNQPQH
TRBJ2-3 | TRBV7-9 | ASSRTSGRGTDTQY
TRBJ2-1 | TRBV7-9 | ASSLDPGQGGSYNEQF
TRBJ2-3 | TRBV5-1 | ASSTSRTPTGDTQY
TRBJ2-2 | TRBV7-2 | ASSFRGSSGTGELF
TRBJ2-1 | TRBV30 | AWSEARVGGEF
TRBJ2-3 | TRBV5-1 | ASSLGGPDTQY
TRBJ1-1 | TRBV4-1 | ASSQPQGRTEAF
TRBJ1-2 | TRBV18 | ASSPGQGGGYGYT
TRBJ2-3 | TRBV9 | ASSVRQGWGDTQY
TRBJ1-2 | TRBV10-3 | AIRTGTNYGYT
TRBJ2-3 | TRBV11-3 | ASSRGDTQY